This TCR beta chain is from a study of post-analysis software for immune sequencing data. Regarding the study as a whole: TRBV5-6, TRBV5-1 and TRBV20-1 were among five TRBV segments more frequent in patients than controls.

This clonotype was counted once. Its matching antigen is unknown. Unique molecular identifiers had been added to the TCR beta cDNA libraries. One entry per CDR3 protein, called by TCRdb with MiXCR from the PCR reads. The sample carries 600,000 to 750,000 distinct CDR3 sequences, about 60% recorded once. CDR1 WSHSY and CDR2 SAAADI come from the germline V gene. V gave up 11 bases and J gave up 3 bases, with 12 bases separating them. The length of the CDR3 is 12 residues. This clonotype originated in a girl aged 2-10 years with multiple sclerosis. Sequenced material: blood. V gene TRBV10-2 combines with J gene TRBJ2-3, with D tentatively TRBD1 (7 bases). The CDR3 DNA sequence: TGCGCCTCCCAGGGGGGAACAGATACGCAGTATTTT. Protein: CASQGGTDTQYF.